This T cell receptor (beta chain) was profiled in a study of blood T cell repertoires in COVID-19. Study summary: T cells, B-cell-depleted T cells, or PBMCs provided the cDNA or gDNA that served as material.

In the original processing: The authors estimated nucleated cell counts from reference gene primer amplification. Some clones are missing from TCRdb's copy, which holds only in-frame ones; the method was immunoSEQ multiplex PCR. The V and J calls and the clone size are those of that table, but D and trimming were determined from the DNA. Counted here are about 250,000 clones, around 91% occurring once; the ten biggest clones make up approximately 2.5%. Germline CDR1 and CDR2: PRHDT and FYEKMQ (reference sequence). The CDR3 is 13 residues long. The V and J ends lost 2 bases and 8 bases respectively, with 10 bases between them. Adults between roughly 18 and 100 years of age took part from 24 US areas. Donors in Cohort 3 counted as recovered after two negative PCRs, clearance, or symptom resolution.

Sequencing used PBMCs or T cells enriched from blood (not recorded which). The V call is TRBV13, the J call TRBJ2-1; D uncertain. This clonotype was sampled from a woman aged 18 to 35 who had recovered from COVID-19. CDR3 sequence reads: CASSLRVRDEQFF. The CDR3 region has the DNA TGTGCCAGCAGCTTAAGAGTACGTGATGAGCAGTTCTTC. Complete variable domain (other parts from reference TRBV13 and TRBJ2-1): AAGVIQSPRHLIKEKRETATLKCYPIPRHDTVYWYQQGPGQDPQFLISFYEKMQSDKGSIPDRFSAQQFSDYHSELNMSSLELGDSALYFCASSLRVRDEQFFGPGTRLTVL.